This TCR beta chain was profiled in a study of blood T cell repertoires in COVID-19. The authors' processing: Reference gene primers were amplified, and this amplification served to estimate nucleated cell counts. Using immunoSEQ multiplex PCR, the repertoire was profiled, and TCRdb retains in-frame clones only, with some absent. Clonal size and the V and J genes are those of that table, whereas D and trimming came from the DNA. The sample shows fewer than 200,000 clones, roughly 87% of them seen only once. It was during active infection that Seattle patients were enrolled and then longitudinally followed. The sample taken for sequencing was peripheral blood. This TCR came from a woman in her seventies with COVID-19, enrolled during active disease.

CDR3 sequence reads: CASTLPFSGGTNEYEQYF. The DNA for the CDR3 is TGTGCCAGCACCCTACCCTTCTCGGGAGGGACTAATGAATACGAGCAGTACTTC. V gene TRBV27 combines with J gene TRBJ2-7; 8 bases fit TRBD2. V dropped 7 bases and J dropped 4; count of bases not matched to a gene: 21. The CDR3 spans 18 residues. Germline assignment: CDR1 MNHEY and CDR2 SMNVEV (reference sequence).